One sample yielded the 21 T cell receptor beta chains listed below, sequenced in a study of T cell responses to AZD1222 COVID-19 vaccine. Sequencing was performed with immunoSEQ multiplex PCR; in TCRdb, only in-frame clones are kept and a portion is missing. The sample lists more than 100,000 clones, approximately 91% occurring once. The sample here was peripheral blood, taken on day 0 of AZD1222 vaccination. All receptors come from an adult in good health.

This rearrangement joins TRBV28 to TRBJ1-1, with a weak D call TRBD1 (5 bases). The CDR3 runs to 14 residues. Germline CDR1 is MDHEN and CDR2 is SYDVKM. Trimming took off 8 bases at V and 4 bases at J, with 17 bases between the two ends. The CDR3 spells CASRSGGWSTEAFF. DNA for the CDR3: TGTGCCAGCCGTTCGGGGGGTTGGAGCACTGAAGCTTTCTTT.

This sequence joins TRBV3-1 (or the pseudogene TRBV3-2) and TRBJ1-1; D remains unclear. Germline V gene sequence: CDR1 LGHDT, CDR2 YNNKEL (reference sequence). This CDR3 has 15 amino acids. V lost 0 bases and J lost 1, with 9 bases in between. The CDR3 sequence: CASSQEVSTNTEAFF. CDR3 nucleotides: TGTGCCAGCAGCCAAGAGGTCAGCACGAACACTGAAGCTTTCTTT.

The chain carries TRBV2 and TRBJ2-3; D gene unclear. Germline assignment: CDR1 SNHLY and CDR2 FYNNEI. Trimming removed 8 bases at V and 2 bases at J, with 11 bases between. The CDR3 runs to 13 residues. The CDR3 sequence is CASSSEPTDTQYF. CDR3 DNA sequence: TGTGCCAGCTCAAGTGAACCCACAGATACGCAGTATTTT.

This clone was observed a few times. The chain couples TRBV12-3 or TRBV12-4 to TRBJ2-7; D is undetermined. V gave up 3 bases and J gave up 7 bases, with 7 bases separating them. CDR3 length: 11 residues. CDR3 in DNA: TGTGCCAGCAGTTTCCGCGGTGAGCAGTACTTC. Its protein is CASSFRGEQYF.

This clone occurred once. As DNA, the CDR3 is TGTGCCAGCAGCTCAGGACTAGCGCCTTTCACAGATACGCAGTATTTT. The encoded protein is CASSSGLAPFTDTQYF. The rearrangement joins TRBV11-2 to TRBJ2-3; TRBD2 aligns across 9 bases. V dropped 4 bases and J dropped 2; count of bases not matched to a gene: 7. CDR1 is SGHAT and CDR2 is FQNNGV in the germline V gene. The CDR3 covers 16 residues.

This clone has only a few counts. The chain links TRBV25-1 to TRBJ2-7; D possibly uses TRBD1 or TRBD2 (5 bases each). In germline, CDR1 is MGHDK, CDR2 SYGVNS. The CDR3 is made up of 16 amino acids. Between the trimmed V and J ends, which lost 4 bases and 4 bases, there was a span of 20 bases. This CDR3 reads CASSGTGRGLWYEQYF. CDR3 coding DNA: TGTGCCAGCAGTGGGACGGGAAGGGGCTTATGGTACGAGCAGTACTTC.

The chain is built from TRBV25-1 and TRBJ2-3, with 7 bases matching TRBD1. The CDR3 consists of 15 residues. V lost 4 bases, J lost 3 bases, and 7 bases stayed unmatched. Germline CDR1 is MGHDK and CDR2 is SYGVNS. The CDR3 DNA reads TGTGCCAGCAGTGGGACAGGAAGTGGGACAGATACGCAGTATTTT. The encoded protein is CASSGTGSGTDTQYF.

V is TRBV6-1 and J is TRBJ1-5, with D possibly TRBD1 on 5 matching bases. Trimming removed 3 bases at V and 1 base at J, with 13 bases between. The germline gives CDR1 MNHNS, CDR2 SASEGT. CDR3 length: 16 amino acids. The CDR3 here is CASSEAGAFSNQPQHF. The DNA of the CDR3 is TGTGCCAGCAGTGAGGCCGGGGCATTCAGCAATCAGCCCCAGCATTTT.

The chain links TRBV4-2 to TRBJ2-7, with TRBD2 identical over 10 bases. This CDR3 is 17 amino acids long. CDR1 LGHNA and CDR2 YNFKEQ come from the germline V gene. V lost 1 base, J lost 2 bases, and 8 bases stayed unmatched. The CDR3 sequence: CASSQASGTSDAYEQYF. The CDR3 coding sequence is TGTGCCAGCAGCCAAGCGTCCGGGACTAGCGACGCCTACGAGCAGTACTTC.

The rearrangement joins TRBV7-9 to TRBJ1-4; possible D gene TRBD1, 5 bases. The CDR3 contains 14 residues. Germline CDR1 SEHNR, CDR2 FQNEAQ (reference sequence). V was clipped by 8 bases and J by 6 bases, with 16 bases between them. CDR3 nucleotide sequence: TGTGCCAGCGGTTTAAGGGGATTAGATGAAAAACTGTTTTTT. Amino acids: CASGLRGLDEKLFF.

This clone was detected once. V usage is TRBV6-1 and J usage is TRBJ1-2, with unresolved D. Per the germline V gene, CDR1 is MNHNS and CDR2 is SASEGT. V was shortened by 2 bases and J by 4 bases, with 8 bases between the two germline ends. The CDR3 consists of 13 residues. The CDR3 DNA follows: TGTGCCAGCAGTGAAAATGCCATCTATGGCTACACCTTC. It encodes CASSENAIYGYTF.

The chain has TRBV5-4 and TRBJ2-1; 7 bases map to TRBD1. The CDR3 is 16 residues long. Germline V CDR1 and CDR2: SGHNT, YYREEE (reference sequence). The J segment lost 4 bases and the V segment lost 2 bases, leaving 9 bases of the junction unmatched. CDR3 loop: CASSLQDRTSYNEQFF. In nucleotides, the CDR3 is TGTGCCAGCAGCTTACAGGACAGGACTTCTTACAATGAGCAGTTCTTC.

The gene calls are TRBV6-5 and TRBJ1-5; a weak D match, TRBD1 (6 bases). V shed 8 bases and J shed 4 bases, with 18 bases lying between them. Germline CDR1 is MNHEY and CDR2 is SVGAGI. The CDR3 loop spans 15 amino acids. In nucleotides, the CDR3 is TGTGCCAGCGCGACGAGAGGGACACCTAATCAGCCCCAGCATTTT. It specifies CASATRGTPNQPQHF.

CDR3 nucleotides: TGTGCCAGCAGTTCGCTAGCGGGAGAAGGCACAGATACGCAGTATTTT. Protein: CASSSLAGEGTDTQYF. The rearrangement joins TRBV6-5 to TRBJ2-3; 10 nucleotides line up with TRBD2. V shed 4 bases and J 1 base; nucleotides not matched to a gene: 5. From germline, CDR1 is MNHEY and CDR2 SVGAGI. CDR3 length: 16 amino acids.

V and J are TRBV30 and TRBJ2-7; D not resolved. CDR1 is GTSNPN, CDR2 SVGIG, per germline (reference sequence). The length of the CDR3 is 11 residues. The V gene lost 3 bases and the J gene lost 11 bases, with 14 bases spanning the gap. This CDR3 reads CAWSALLRKYF. The DNA of the CDR3 is TGTGCCTGGAGCGCCCTTCTACGAAAGTACTTC.

This clone has only one observation. This chain connects TRBV5-1 to TRBJ1-2; 11 positions match TRBD1. CDR3 length: 16 amino acids. CDR1 is SGHRS, CDR2 YFSETQ, per germline. V lost 3 bases and J lost 2; bases outside the gene matches: 6. The CDR3 sequence: CASSSGQGARNYGYTF. CDR3 nucleotides: TGCGCCAGCAGCTCCGGACAGGGGGCGCGGAACTATGGCTACACCTTC.

The rearrangement links TRBV7-9 to TRBJ1-1; D gene unclear. The CDR3 is 13 residues long. Trimming shortened V by 7 bases and J by 0 bases, and 9 bases separated the two germline ends. Germline V lookup: CDR1 SEHNR, CDR2 FQNEAQ (reference sequence). The CDR3 sequence: CASTSAVNTEAFF. The CDR3 DNA is TGTGCCAGCACCTCGGCAGTGAACACTGAAGCTTTCTTT.

This chain joins TRBV27 and TRBJ2-7; no reliable D call. Germline V CDR1 and CDR2: MNHEY, SMNVEV (reference sequence). This CDR3 is built from 13 residues. V shed 3 bases and J shed 6 bases, with 12 bases lying between them. The CDR3 DNA reads TGTGCCAGCAGTTTGCGAGGTTCTCGCGAGCAGTACTTC. Protein sequence: CASSLRGSREQYF.

This chain links TRBV9 with TRBJ2-1; a possible D gene is TRBD2 (6 bases). Germline CDR1 reads SGDLS; CDR2 reads YYNGEE. CDR3 size: 16 residues. The V end lost 0 bases, the J end lost 7 bases, and 17 bases lay between the germline ends. This CDR3 reads CASSVDPRGKSNEQFF. In DNA, the CDR3 is TGTGCCAGCAGCGTAGACCCCCGGGGGAAATCGAATGAGCAGTTCTTC. The variable domain in full, with the rest retrieved from reference TRBV9 and TRBJ2-1, is DSGVTQTPKHLITATGQRVTLRCSPRSGDLSVYWYQQSLDQGLQFLIQYYNGEERAKGNILERFSAQQFPDLHSELNLSSLELGDSALYFCASSVDPRGKSNEQFFGPGTRLTVL.

The genes are TRBV30 and TRBJ1-4; D is undetermined. Germline assignment: CDR1 GTSNPN and CDR2 SVGIG (reference sequence). V gave up 1 base and J gave up 8 bases, with 11 bases separating them. This CDR3 is 13 amino acids long. The CDR3 region is CAWSGSGVEKLFF. The CDR3 nucleotides read TGTGCCTGGAGTGGATCTGGGGTGGAAAAACTGTTTTTT. Together with reference TRBV30 and TRBJ1-4, the CDR3 gives the full variable domain: SQTIHQWPATLVQPVGSPLSLECTVEGTSNPNLYWYRQAAGRGLQLLFYSVGIGQISSEVPQNLSASRPQDRQFILSSKKLLLSDSGFYLCAWSGSGVEKLFFGSGTQLSVL.

This rearrangement joins TRBV3-1 (or the pseudogene TRBV3-2) to TRBJ1-6; no definite D call. Trimming left V 4 bases short and J 5 bases short, with 6 bases between. The germline CDR1 and CDR2 sequences are LGHDT and YNNKEL (reference sequence). The CDR3 has 13 amino acids. The CDR3 bases are TGTGCCAGCAGCCTTGCTAATAATTCACCCCTCCACTTT. Its protein is CASSLANNSPLHF.